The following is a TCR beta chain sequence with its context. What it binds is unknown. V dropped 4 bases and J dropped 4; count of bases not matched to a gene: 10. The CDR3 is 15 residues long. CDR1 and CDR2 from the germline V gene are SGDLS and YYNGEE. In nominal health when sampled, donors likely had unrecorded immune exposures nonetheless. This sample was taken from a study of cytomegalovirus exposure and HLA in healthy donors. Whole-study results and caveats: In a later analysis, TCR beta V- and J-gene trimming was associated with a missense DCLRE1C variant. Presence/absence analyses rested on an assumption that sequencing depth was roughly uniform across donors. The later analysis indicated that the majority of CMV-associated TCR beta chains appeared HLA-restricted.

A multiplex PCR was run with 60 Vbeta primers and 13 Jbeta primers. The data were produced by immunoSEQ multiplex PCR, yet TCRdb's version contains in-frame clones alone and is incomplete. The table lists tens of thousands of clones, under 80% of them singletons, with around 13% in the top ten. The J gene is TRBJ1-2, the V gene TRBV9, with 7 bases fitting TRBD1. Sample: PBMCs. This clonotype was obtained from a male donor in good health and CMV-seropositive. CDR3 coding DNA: TGTGCCAGCAGCCCGGAGACAGGGATGGCCTATGGCTACACCTTC. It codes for CASSPETGMAYGYTF.